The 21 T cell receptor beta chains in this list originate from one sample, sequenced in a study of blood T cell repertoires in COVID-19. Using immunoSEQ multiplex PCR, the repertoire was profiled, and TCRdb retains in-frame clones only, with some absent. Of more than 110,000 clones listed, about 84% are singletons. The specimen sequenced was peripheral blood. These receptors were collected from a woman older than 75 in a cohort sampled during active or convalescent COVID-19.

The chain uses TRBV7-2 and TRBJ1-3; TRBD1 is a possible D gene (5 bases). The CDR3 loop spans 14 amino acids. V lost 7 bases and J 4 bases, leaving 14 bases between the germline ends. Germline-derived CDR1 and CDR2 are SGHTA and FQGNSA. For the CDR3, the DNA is TGTGCCAGCACCCTTACGGGGGTAGGAAACACCATATATTTT. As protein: CASTLTGVGNTIYF.

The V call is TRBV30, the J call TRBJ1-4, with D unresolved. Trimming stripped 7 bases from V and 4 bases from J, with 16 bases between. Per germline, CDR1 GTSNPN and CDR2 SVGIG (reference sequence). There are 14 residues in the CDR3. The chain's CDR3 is CALLPGAFNEKLFF. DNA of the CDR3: TGTGCCTTGCTCCCCGGAGCATTTAATGAAAAACTGTTTTTT.

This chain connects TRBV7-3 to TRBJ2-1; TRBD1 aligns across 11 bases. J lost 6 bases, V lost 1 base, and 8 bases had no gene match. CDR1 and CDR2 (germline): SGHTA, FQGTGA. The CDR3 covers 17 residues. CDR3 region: CASSLIGPGTGGNEQFF. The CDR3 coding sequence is TGTGCCAGCAGCTTAATCGGCCCCGGGACAGGGGGCAATGAGCAGTTCTTC.

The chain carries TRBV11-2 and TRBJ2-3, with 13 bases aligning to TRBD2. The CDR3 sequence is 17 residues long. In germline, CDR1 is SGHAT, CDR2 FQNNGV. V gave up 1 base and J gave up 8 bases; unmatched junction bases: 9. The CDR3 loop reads CASSLAGLAGWSGTQYF. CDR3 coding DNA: TGTGCCAGCAGCTTAGCGGGACTAGCGGGATGGTCTGGTACGCAGTATTTT. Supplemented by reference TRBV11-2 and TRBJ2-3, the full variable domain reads EAGVAQSPRYKIIEKRQSVAFWCNPISGHATLYWYQQILGQGPKLLIQFQNNGVVDDSQLPKDRFSAERLKGVDSTLKIQPAKLEDSAVYLCASSLAGLAGWSGTQYFGPGTRLTVL.

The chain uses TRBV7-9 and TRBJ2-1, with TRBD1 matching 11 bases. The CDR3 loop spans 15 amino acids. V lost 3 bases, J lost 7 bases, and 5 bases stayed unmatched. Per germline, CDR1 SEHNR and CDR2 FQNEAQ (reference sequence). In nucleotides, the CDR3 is TGTGCCAGCAGCTTCCGGACAGGGGGCTGGAATGAGCAGTTCTTC. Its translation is CASSFRTGGWNEQFF.

CDR3 nucleotides: TGCGCCAGCAGCTTGGTAACCGGAGAGACCCAGTACTTC. It specifies CASSLVTGETQYF. The chain carries TRBV5-1 and TRBJ2-5; no definite D call. The CDR3 contains 13 residues. Germline CDR1 is SGHRS and CDR2 is YFSETQ. The V end was cut by 0 bases, the J end by 4 bases, with 7 bases between.

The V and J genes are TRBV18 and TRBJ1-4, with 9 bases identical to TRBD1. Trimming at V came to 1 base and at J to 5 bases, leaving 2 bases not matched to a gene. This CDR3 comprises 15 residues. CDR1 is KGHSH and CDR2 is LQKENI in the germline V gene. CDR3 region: CASSPRQGENEKLFF. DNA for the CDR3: TGTGCCAGCTCACCACGACAGGGGGAGAATGAAAAACTGTTTTTT.

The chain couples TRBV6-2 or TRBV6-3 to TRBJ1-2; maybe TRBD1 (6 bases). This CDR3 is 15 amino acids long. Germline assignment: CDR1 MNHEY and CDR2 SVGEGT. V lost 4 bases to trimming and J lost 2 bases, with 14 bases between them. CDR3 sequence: CASSSPAGANYGYTF. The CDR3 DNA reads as TGTGCCAGCAGTTCCCCCGCAGGGGCGAACTATGGCTACACCTTC.

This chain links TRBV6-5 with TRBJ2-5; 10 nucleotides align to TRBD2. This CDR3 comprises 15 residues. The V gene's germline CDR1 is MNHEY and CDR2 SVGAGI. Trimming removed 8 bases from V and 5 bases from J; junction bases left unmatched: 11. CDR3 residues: CASQTAGGPYETQYF. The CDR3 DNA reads TGTGCCAGCCAAACAGCGGGGGGGCCGTACGAGACCCAGTACTTC.

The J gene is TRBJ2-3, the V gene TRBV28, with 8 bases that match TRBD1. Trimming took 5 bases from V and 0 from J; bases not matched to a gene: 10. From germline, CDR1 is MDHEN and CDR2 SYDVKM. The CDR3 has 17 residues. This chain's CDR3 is CASSAAPRGPSTDTQYF. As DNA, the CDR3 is TGTGCCAGCAGTGCCGCCCCCAGGGGGCCAAGCACAGATACGCAGTATTTT.

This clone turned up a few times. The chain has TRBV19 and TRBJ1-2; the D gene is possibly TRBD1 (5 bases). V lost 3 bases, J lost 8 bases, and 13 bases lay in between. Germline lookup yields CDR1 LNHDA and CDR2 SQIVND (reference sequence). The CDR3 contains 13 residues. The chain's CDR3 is CASSIPRTSGYTF. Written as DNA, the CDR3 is TGTGCCAGTAGTATCCCTAGGACAAGCGGCTACACCTTC. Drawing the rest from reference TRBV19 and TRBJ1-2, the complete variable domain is DGGITQSPKYLFRKEGQNVTLSCEQNLNHDAMYWYRQDPGQGLRLIYYSQIVNDFQKGDIAEGYSVSREKKESFPLTVTSAQKNPTAFYLCASSIPRTSGYTFGSGTRLTVV.

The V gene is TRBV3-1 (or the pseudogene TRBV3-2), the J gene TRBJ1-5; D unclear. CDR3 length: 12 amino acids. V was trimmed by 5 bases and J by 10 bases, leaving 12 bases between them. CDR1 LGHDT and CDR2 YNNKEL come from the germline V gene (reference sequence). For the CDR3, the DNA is TGTGCCAGCAGCTCTGGGCCCGACCCCCAGCATTTT. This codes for CASSSGPDPQHF.

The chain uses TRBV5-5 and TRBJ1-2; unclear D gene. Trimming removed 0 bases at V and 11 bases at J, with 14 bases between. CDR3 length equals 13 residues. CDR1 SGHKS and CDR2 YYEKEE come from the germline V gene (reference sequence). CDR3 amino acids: CASSLGRAAVYTF. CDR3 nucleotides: TGTGCCAGCAGCTTGGGGAGGGCAGCCGTTTACACCTTC.

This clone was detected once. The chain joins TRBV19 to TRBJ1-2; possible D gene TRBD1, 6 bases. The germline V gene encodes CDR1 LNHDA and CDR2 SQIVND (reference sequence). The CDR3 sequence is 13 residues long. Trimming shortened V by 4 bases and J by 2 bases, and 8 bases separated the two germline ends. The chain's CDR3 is CASSRGHNYGYTF. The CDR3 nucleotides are TGTGCCAGTAGTAGGGGGCACAACTATGGCTACACCTTC. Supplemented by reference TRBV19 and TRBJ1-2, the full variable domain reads DGGITQSPKYLFRKEGQNVTLSCEQNLNHDAMYWYRQDPGQGLRLIYYSQIVNDFQKGDIAEGYSVSREKKESFPLTVTSAQKNPTAFYLCASSRGHNYGYTFGSGTRLTVV.

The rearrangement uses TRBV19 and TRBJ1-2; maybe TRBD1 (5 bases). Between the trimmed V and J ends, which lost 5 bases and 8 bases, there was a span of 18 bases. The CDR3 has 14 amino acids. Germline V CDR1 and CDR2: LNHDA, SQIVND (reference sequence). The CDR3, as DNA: TGTGCCAGTAGTGCCCGGGAGGGACGTGAAGGCTACACCTTC. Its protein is CASSAREGREGYTF.

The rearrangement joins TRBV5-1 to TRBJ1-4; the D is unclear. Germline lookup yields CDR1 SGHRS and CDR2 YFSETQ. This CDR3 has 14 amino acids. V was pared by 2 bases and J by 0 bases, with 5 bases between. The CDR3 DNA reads TGCGCCAGCAGCTTTACAACAACTAATGAAAAACTGTTTTTT. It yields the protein CASSFTTTNEKLFF.

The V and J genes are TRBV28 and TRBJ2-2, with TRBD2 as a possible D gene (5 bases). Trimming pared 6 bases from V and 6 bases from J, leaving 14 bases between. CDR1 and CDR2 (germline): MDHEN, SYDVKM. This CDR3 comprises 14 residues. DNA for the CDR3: TGTGCCAGCAGGGACCGGCGGGTCGCCGGGGAGCTGTTTTTT. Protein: CASRDRRVAGELFF. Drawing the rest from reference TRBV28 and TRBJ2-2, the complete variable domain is DVKVTQSSRYLVKRTGEKVFLECVQDMDHENMFWYRQDPGLGLRLIYFSYDVKMKEKGDIPEGYSVSREKKERFSLILESASTNQTSMYLCASRDRRVAGELFFGEGSRLTVL.

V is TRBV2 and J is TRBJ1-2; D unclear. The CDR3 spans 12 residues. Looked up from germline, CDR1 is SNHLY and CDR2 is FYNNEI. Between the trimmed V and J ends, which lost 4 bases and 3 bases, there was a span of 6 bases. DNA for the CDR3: TGTGCCAGCAGTGTTCAGTACTATGGCTACACCTTC. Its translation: CASSVQYYGYTF.

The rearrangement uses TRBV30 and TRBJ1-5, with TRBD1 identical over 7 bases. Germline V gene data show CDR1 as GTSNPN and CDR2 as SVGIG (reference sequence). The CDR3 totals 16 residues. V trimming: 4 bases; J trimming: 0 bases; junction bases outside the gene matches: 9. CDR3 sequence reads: CAWIFRDSHSNQPQHF. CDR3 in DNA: TGTGCCTGGATCTTCCGGGACAGCCATAGCAATCAGCCCCAGCATTTT.

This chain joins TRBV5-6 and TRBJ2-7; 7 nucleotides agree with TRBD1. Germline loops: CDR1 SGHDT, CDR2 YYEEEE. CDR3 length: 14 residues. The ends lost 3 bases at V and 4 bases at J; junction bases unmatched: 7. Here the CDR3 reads CASSSNRGSYEQYV. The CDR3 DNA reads TGTGCCAGCAGCTCCAACAGGGGAAGTTACGAGCAGTACGTC.

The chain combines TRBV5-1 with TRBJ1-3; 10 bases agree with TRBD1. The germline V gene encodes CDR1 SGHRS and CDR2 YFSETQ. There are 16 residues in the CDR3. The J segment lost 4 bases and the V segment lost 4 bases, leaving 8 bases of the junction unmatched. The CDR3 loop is CASSRGQGMPGNTIYF. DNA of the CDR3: TGCGCCAGCAGCCGGGGACAGGGGATGCCCGGAAACACCATATATTTT.